This passage covers 18 T cell receptor beta chains from one sample sequenced in a study of T cells in localized non-small cell lung cancer. Clones were sequenced by immunoSEQ multiplex PCR, and TCRdb holds only the in-frame ones, with some missing. The table records fewer than 9,000 clones, around 92% of them present only once. Sample: peripheral blood mononuclear cells, taken before any cancer treatment. The origin of the receptors is a male donor older than 55 with stage II lung adenocarcinoma.

V gene TRBV7-9 combines with J gene TRBJ1-1, with unresolved D. The V and J ends lost 1 base and 6 bases respectively, with 12 bases between them. CDR1 is SEHNR and CDR2 is FQNEAQ in the germline V gene (reference sequence). This CDR3 has 14 amino acids. CDR3 nucleotide sequence: TGTGCCAGCAGCTTAGTTAAGGGAATCGCTGAAGCTTTCTTT. It specifies CASSLVKGIAEAFF.

The rearrangement uses TRBV14 and TRBJ1-4; tentatively, D is TRBD1 (6 bases). CDR3 length: 15 amino acids. Germline V gene sequence: CDR1 SGHDN, CDR2 FVKESK. The V end lost 4 bases, the J end lost 8 bases, and 17 bases lay between the germline ends. CDR3: CASSRDPGALEKLFF. CDR3 nucleotides: TGTGCCAGCAGCCGAGACCCAGGGGCGCTCGAAAAACTGTTTTTT.

The rearrangement joins TRBV10-1 to TRBJ2-5, with D possibly TRBD2 on 6 matching bases. This CDR3 spans 14 amino acids. Germline V gene data show CDR1 as WNHNN and CDR2 as SYGVQD (reference sequence). Trimming left V 7 bases short and J 5 bases short, with 17 bases between. The CDR3 region has the DNA TGCGCCAGCATTCCCGGGGACTTGGTGGAGACCCAGTACTTC. It encodes CASIPGDLVETQYF.

The chain is built from TRBV5-6 and TRBJ1-3; no reliable D call. The CDR3 runs 15 residues. Between the trimmed V and J ends, which lost 3 bases and 0 bases, there was a span of 10 bases. Germline CDR1 reads SGHDT; CDR2 reads YYEEEE. The CDR3 loop reads CASSYGPNSGNTIYF. The CDR3 nucleotides are TGTGCCAGCAGCTATGGACCCAACTCTGGAAACACCATATATTTT.

The chain has TRBV27 and TRBJ2-7; 8 positions agree with TRBD1. CDR1 and CDR2 (germline): MNHEY, SMNVEV (reference sequence). The CDR3 is made up of 13 amino acids. The V segment lost 5 bases and the J segment 6 bases; nucleotides outside the gene matches: 6. Written as DNA, the CDR3 is TGTGCCAGCAGTCAGGACAGGGCTGGCGAGCAGTACTTC. This encodes CASSQDRAGEQYF.

The chain couples TRBV18 to TRBJ2-7; 9 bases match TRBD1. CDR3 length equals 14 residues. V lost 6 bases, J lost 7 bases, and 10 bases stayed unmatched. Per germline, CDR1 KGHSH and CDR2 LQKENI. CDR3 sequence (DNA): TGTGCCAGCTCCCCTCCAAGGGACAGGGAAGAGCAGTACTTC. Its translation is CASSPPRDREEQYF.

V usage is TRBV30 and J usage is TRBJ1-2; 12 nucleotides line up with TRBD1. Germline CDR1 and CDR2: GTSNPN and SVGIG (reference sequence). The trim removed 2 bases at V and 4 bases at J, leaving 11 bases unmatched. The CDR3 length is 17 residues. CDR3 in amino acids: CAWSLSGQGARGYGYTF. The DNA for the CDR3 is TGTGCCTGGAGTCTATCGGGACAGGGGGCTCGGGGCTATGGCTACACCTTC. The full variable domain, rest sourced from reference TRBV30 and TRBJ1-2, is SQTIHQWPATLVQPVGSPLSLECTVEGTSNPNLYWYRQAAGRGLQLLFYSVGIGQISSEVPQNLSASRPQDRQFILSSKKLLLSDSGFYLCAWSLSGQGARGYGYTFGSGTRLTVV.

The chain uses TRBV10-3 and TRBJ1-3; D gene uncertain. This CDR3 contains 14 residues. V gave up 3 bases and J gave up 4 bases, with 10 bases separating them. CDR1 and CDR2 (germline): ENHRY, SYGVKD. Here the CDR3 DNA reads TGTGCCATCAGTGACTCTAAGGTGGGAAACACCATATATTTT. It codes for CAISDSKVGNTIYF.

The J gene is TRBJ2-3, the V gene TRBV6-5; D may match TRBD1 or TRBD2 (5 bases each). This CDR3 contains 14 residues. V shed 5 bases and J shed 6 bases, with 15 bases lying between them. In germline, CDR1 is MNHEY, CDR2 SVGAGI. The CDR3 DNA follows: TGTGCCAGCAGTCCGGGGACCCTAGTCGATACGCAGTATTTT. Residues: CASSPGTLVDTQYF.

V gene TRBV9 combines with J gene TRBJ1-2; perhaps TRBD1 as D (5 bases). V was pared by 0 bases and J by 8 bases, with 11 bases between. CDR1 is SGDLS, CDR2 YYNGEE, per germline. The CDR3 is made up of 13 amino acids. CDR3 residues: CASSVGGLGGYTF. CDR3 nucleotides: TGTGCCAGCAGCGTAGGGGGCCTTGGGGGCTACACCTTC.

This clone was seen only a few times. The chain couples TRBV5-4 to TRBJ2-1, with D maybe TRBD2 (6 bases). The germline CDR1 and CDR2 sequences are SGHNT and YYREEE (reference sequence). The CDR3 loop spans 15 amino acids. Trimming removed 6 bases at V and 8 bases at J, with 21 bases between. The CDR3 DNA sequence: TGTGCCAGCACCTCCGGGGGATCCTCGCTTGATGAGCAGTTCTTC. Translated, it gives CASTSGGSSLDEQFF.

The chain joins TRBV30 to TRBJ1-2; the D is unclear. Germline CDR1 reads GTSNPN; CDR2 reads SVGIG (reference sequence). CDR3 length equals 12 residues. V lost 4 bases, J lost 4 bases, and 10 bases lay in between. In nucleotides, the CDR3 is TGTGCCTGGATTCCGCTAACCTATGGCTACACCTTC. Its translation is CAWIPLTYGYTF.

This chain uses TRBV9 with TRBJ2-1; the match to TRBD1 covers 8 bases. Per the germline V gene, CDR1 is SGDLS and CDR2 is YYNGEE. V gave up 3 bases and J gave up 7 bases; unmatched junction bases: 9. This CDR3 is built from 15 residues. The CDR3 loop is CASSADRTGRNEQFF. As DNA, the CDR3 is TGTGCCAGCAGCGCCGATCGGACAGGGAGGAATGAGCAGTTCTTC.

The sample holds one count of this clone. The rearrangement joins TRBV7-2 to TRBJ2-7, with D possibly TRBD1 on 5 matching bases. V dropped 4 bases and J dropped 0 bases, with 16 bases sitting between them. The germline CDR1 and CDR2 sequences are SGHTA and FQGNSA. This CDR3 spans 16 amino acids. The CDR3 sequence is CASSWGPVGPSYEQYF. Written as DNA, the CDR3 is TGTGCCAGCAGCTGGGGCCCCGTGGGGCCCTCCTACGAGCAGTACTTC.

This clone was seen more than once but under ten times. V is TRBV6-1 and J is TRBJ2-3; D might be TRBD2 (5 bases). This CDR3 has 14 amino acids. CDR1 is MNHNS, CDR2 SASEGT, per germline. Trimming left V 4 bases short and J 1 base short, with 9 bases between. This chain's CDR3 is CASSGWRGTDTQYF. CDR3 nucleotides: TGTGCCAGCAGTGGATGGCGGGGCACAGATACGCAGTATTTT.

This chain connects TRBV7-3 to TRBJ2-5, with 7 bases matching TRBD1. Unmatched junction bases numbered 5, after V lost 0 bases and J lost 7 bases. CDR3 size: 14 residues. Germline loops: CDR1 SGHTA, CDR2 FQGTGA. The CDR3 spells CASSLTTGIGTQYF. The CDR3 DNA reads TGTGCCAGCAGCTTAACGACAGGGATTGGGACCCAGTACTTC.

This chain joins TRBV5-1 and TRBJ1-2; D call uncertain. The CDR3 runs 14 residues. Germline loops: CDR1 SGHRS, CDR2 YFSETQ. V lost 0 bases and J lost 4, with 10 bases in between. In DNA, the CDR3 is TGCGCCAGCAGCTTGGGGGATCCGTCCTATGGCTACACCTTC. Its protein product is CASSLGDPSYGYTF.

In this sample, this clone turned up once. In nucleotides, the CDR3 is TGTGCCAGCTCACCACAGGGGATGAACACTGAAGCTTTCTTT. Translation: CASSPQGMNTEAFF. The chain has TRBV18 and TRBJ1-1, with D maybe TRBD1 (5 bases). V lost 1 base and J 0 bases, leaving 6 bases between the germline ends. In germline, CDR1 is KGHSH, CDR2 LQKENI. This CDR3 is 14 amino acids long.